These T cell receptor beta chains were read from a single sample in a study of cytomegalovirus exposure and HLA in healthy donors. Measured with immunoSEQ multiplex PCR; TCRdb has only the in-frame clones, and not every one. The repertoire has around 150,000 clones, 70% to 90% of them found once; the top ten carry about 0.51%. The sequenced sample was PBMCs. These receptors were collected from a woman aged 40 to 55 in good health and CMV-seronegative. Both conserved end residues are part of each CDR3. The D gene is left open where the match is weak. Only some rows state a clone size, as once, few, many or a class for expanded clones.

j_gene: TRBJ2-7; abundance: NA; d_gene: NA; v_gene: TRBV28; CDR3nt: TGTGCCAGCAGTTTTCGGGACAAGAACTACGAGCAGTACTTC; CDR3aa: CASSFRDKNYEQYF
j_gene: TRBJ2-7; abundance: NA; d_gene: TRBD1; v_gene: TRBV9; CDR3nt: TGTGCCAGCAGCGCCGGGACAGGGGGGTACGAGCAGTACTTC; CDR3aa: CASSAGTGGYEQYF
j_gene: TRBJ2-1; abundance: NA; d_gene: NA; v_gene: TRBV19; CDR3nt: TGTGCCAGTGCCCGGGACTGGAACAATGAGCAGTTCTTC; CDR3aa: CASARDWNNEQFF
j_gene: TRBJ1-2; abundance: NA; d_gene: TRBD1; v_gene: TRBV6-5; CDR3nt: TGTGCCAGCAGATCCGGGACAGAGAGTGGCTACACCTTC; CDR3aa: CASRSGTESGYTF
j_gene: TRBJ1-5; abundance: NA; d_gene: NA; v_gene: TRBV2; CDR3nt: TGTGCCAGCTCATACAGTGAGAGCAATCAGCCCCAGCATTTT; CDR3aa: CASSYSESNQPQHF
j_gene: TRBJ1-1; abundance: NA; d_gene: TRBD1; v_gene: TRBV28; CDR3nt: TGTGCCAGCAGCCAAGGACAGGGGGCGAGTGAAGCTTTCTTT; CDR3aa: CASSQGQGASEAFF
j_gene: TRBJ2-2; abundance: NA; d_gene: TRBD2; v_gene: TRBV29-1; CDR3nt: TGCAGCGTGACTAGCGGGAGAGTAACGGGCACCGGGGAGCTGTTTTTT; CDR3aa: CSVTSGRVTGTGELFF
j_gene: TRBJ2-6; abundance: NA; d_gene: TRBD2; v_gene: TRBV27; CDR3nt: TGTGCCAGCAAAATCCGACGGGGGGCTGGGGCCAACGTCCTGACTTTC; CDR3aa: CASKIRRGAGANVLTF
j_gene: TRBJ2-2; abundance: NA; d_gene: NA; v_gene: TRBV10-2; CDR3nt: TGCGCCAGCTACAAGACCGGGGAGCTGTTTTTT; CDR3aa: CASYKTGELFF
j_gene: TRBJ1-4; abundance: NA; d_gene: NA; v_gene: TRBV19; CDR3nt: TGTGCCAGTAGTAGTGCAGGGATCACAAGAAATGAAAAACTGTTTTTT; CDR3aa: CASSSAGITRNEKLFF
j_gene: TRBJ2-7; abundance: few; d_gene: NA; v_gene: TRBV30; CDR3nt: TGTGCCTGGAGCCCTGGGGGGACCTCCGAGCAGTACTTC; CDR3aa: CAWSPGGTSEQYF
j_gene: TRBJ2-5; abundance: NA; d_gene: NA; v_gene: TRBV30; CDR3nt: TGTGCCTGGGGGATAGGGGCCCAAGAGACCCAGTACTTC; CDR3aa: CAWGIGAQETQYF
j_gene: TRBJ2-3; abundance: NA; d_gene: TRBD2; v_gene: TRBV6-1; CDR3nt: TGTGCCAGCACTTTGGCGGGAGGAGCCACAGATACGCAGTATTTT; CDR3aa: CASTLAGGATDTQYF
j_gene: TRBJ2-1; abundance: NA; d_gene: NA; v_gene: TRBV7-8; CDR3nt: TGTGCCAGCAGCTCCCGTCTTTCAAGCGGAACCTACAATGAGCAGTTCTTC; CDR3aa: CASSSRLSSGTYNEQFF
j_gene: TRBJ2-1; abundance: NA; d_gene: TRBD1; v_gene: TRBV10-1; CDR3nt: TGCGCCAGCAGCGGGGACAGTTTGGGCTCCTACAATGAGCAGTTCTTC; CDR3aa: CASSGDSLGSYNEQFF
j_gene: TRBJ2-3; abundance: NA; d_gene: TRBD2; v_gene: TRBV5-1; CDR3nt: TGCGCCAGCAGCTCCGGGACTAGCGACGTGGATACGCAGTATTTT; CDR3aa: CASSSGTSDVDTQYF
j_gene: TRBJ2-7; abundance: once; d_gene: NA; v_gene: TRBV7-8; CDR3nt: TGTGCCAGCAGCCCAGAAGACAGCCTTACCCTCTACGAGCAGTACTTC; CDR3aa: CASSPEDSLTLYEQYF
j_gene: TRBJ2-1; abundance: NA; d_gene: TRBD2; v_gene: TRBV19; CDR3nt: TGTGCCAGTAGTTCCGGGTTGGGCGGGAGTGTGAGGCAGGGCTACAATGAGCAGTTCTTC; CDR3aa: CASSSGLGGSVRQGYNEQFF
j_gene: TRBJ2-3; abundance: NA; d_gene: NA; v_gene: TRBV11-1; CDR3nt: TGTGCCAGCAGCTTGGGCAGGCACACAGATACGCAGTATTTT; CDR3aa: CASSLGRHTDTQYF
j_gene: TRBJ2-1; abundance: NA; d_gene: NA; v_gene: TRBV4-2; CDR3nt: TGTGCCAGCAGCCAACAGCTGGGGGGAAACAATGAGCAGTTCTTC; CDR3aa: CASSQQLGGNNEQFF
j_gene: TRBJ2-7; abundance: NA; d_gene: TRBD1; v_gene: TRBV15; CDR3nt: TGTGCCACCAGCCTCCGACAGGGGCCCTACGAGCAGTACTTC; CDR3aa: CATSLRQGPYEQYF
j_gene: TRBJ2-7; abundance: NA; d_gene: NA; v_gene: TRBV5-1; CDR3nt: TGCGCCAGCAGCCTCGACAGAGCCTACGAGCAGTACTTC; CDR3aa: CASSLDRAYEQYF
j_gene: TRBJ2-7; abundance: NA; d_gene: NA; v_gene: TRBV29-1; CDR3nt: TGCAGCGTTGGGCCCAGCGGATACTACGAGCAGTACTTC; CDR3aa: CSVGPSGYYEQYF
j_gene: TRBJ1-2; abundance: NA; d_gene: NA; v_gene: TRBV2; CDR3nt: TGTGCCAGCAGTGATTGGACAGAAGGCGGCTACACCTTC; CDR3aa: CASSDWTEGGYTF
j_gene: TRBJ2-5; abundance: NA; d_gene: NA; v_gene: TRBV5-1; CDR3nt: TGCGCCAGCAGCCTGACAGCTGGGTCAGGGAAAGAGACCCAGTACTTC; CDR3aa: CASSLTAGSGKETQYF
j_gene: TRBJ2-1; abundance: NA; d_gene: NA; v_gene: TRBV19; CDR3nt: TGTGCCAGTAGTATCCACCTAAACGGTGAGCAGTTCTTC; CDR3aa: CASSIHLNGEQFF
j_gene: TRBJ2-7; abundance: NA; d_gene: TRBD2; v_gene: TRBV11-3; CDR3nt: TGTGCCAGCAGCTTAGGGGGAGCGGGAGTCTCCGTCGAGCAGTACTTC; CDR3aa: CASSLGGAGVSVEQYF
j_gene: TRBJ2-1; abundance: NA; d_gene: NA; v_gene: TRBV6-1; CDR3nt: TGTGCCAGCAGTGAAGGGCATAGCGTGAATGAGCAGTTCTTC; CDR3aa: CASSEGHSVNEQFF
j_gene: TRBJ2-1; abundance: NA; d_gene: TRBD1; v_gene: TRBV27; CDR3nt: TGTGCCAGCAGCCGCACACAGGGGAAGATAGGGAATGAGCAGTTCTTC; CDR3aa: CASSRTQGKIGNEQFF
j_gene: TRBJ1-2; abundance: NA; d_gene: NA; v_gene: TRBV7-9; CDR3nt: TGTGCCAGCAGCTTAGCGCAGGAGGCGTACTATGGCTACACCTTC; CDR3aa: CASSLAQEAYYGYTF
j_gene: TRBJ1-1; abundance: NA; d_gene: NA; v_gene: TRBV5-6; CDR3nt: TGTGCCAGCAGCTTGGGCAGGGGCCGGGCTTTCTTT; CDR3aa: CASSLGRGRAFF
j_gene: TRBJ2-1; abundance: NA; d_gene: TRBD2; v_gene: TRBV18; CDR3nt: TGTGCCAGCTCCTCGGGACTAGCGGGAATTAATGAGCAGTTCTTC; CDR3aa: CASSSGLAGINEQFF
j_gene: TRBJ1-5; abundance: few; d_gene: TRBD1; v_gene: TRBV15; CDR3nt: TGTGCCACCAGCAGAGATCCAGGGGGGAATCAGCCCCAGCATTTT; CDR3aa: CATSRDPGGNQPQHF
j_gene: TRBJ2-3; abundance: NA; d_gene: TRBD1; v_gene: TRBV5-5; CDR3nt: TGTGCCAGCAGCTATGGACAGGGAACAGATACGCAGTATTTT; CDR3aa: CASSYGQGTDTQYF
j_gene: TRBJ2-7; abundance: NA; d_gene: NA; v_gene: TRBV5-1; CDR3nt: TGCGCCAGCAGCGGATCTGCGGCAAGCTCCTACGAGCAGTACTTC; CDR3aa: CASSGSAASSYEQYF
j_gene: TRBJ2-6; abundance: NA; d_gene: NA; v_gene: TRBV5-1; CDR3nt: TGCGCCAGCAGCCCCTATTCTGGGGCCAACGTCCTGACTTTC; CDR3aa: CASSPYSGANVLTF
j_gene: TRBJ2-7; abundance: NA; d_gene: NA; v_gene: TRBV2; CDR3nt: TGTGCCAGCAGGGGGGGTGAAACCTACGAGCAGTACTTC; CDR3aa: CASRGGETYEQYF
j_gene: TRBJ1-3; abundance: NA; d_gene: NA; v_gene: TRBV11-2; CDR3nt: TGTGCCAGCAGCGTTAGACAGACGGGGGACACCATATATTTT; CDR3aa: CASSVRQTGDTIYF
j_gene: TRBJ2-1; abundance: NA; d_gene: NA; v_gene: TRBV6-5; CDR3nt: TGTGCCAGCAGTTACCCCGCGGGGGAGCAGTTCTTC; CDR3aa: CASSYPAGEQFF
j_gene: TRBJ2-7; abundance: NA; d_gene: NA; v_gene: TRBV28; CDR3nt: TGTGCCAGCAGTATTCAGGGTGCCTACGAGCAGTACTTC; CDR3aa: CASSIQGAYEQYF
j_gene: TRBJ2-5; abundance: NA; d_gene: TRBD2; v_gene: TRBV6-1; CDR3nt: TGTGCCAGCAGTATTTTAGCGGGGGGGAGAGAGACCCAGTACTTC; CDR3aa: CASSILAGGRETQYF